This is a list of T cell receptor beta chains from one sample in a study of cytomegalovirus exposure and HLA in healthy donors. Method: immunoSEQ multiplex PCR; TCRdb's copy keeps in-frame clones and lacks some. The table for this sample gives around 78,000 clones. The sequenced sample was PBMCs. The receptor source for this set is a man younger than 30 in good health and CMV-seropositive. Each CDR3 is given with its conserved first and last residue. A D gene is named only where the DNA matches it firmly.

j_call: TRBJ2-3; d_call: NA; v_call: TRBV6-1; cdr3_nt: TGTGCCAGCAGTGAAGCGACTGGGGCAGGGAGCACAGATACGCAGTATTTT; cdr3_aa: CASSEATGAGSTDTQYF
j_call: TRBJ2-3; d_call: TRBD1; v_call: TRBV6-4; cdr3_nt: TGTGCCAGCAGTGACACAACGGACAGGGCAGATACGCAGTATTTT; cdr3_aa: CASSDTTDRADTQYF
j_call: TRBJ2-3; d_call: NA; v_call: TRBV23-1; cdr3_nt: TGCGCCAGCAGTCTGTCCAGAAACACAGATACGCAGTATTTT; cdr3_aa: CASSLSRNTDTQYF
j_call: TRBJ1-1; d_call: TRBD1; v_call: TRBV18; cdr3_nt: TGTGCCAGCGCACCCAGACAGGGGGCGCATTCAAATGAAGCTTTCTTT; cdr3_aa: CASAPRQGAHSNEAFF
j_call: TRBJ2-7; d_call: TRBD1; v_call: TRBV9; cdr3_nt: TGTGCCAGCAGCAAGGAACCGGGACAGTCCTACGAGCAGTACTTC; cdr3_aa: CASSKEPGQSYEQYF
j_call: TRBJ2-2; d_call: NA; v_call: TRBV4-1; cdr3_nt: TGCGCCAGCAGCCACGAGTACAGGAGCACCGGGGAGCTGTTTTTT; cdr3_aa: CASSHEYRSTGELFF
j_call: TRBJ2-5; d_call: TRBD2; v_call: TRBV4-1; cdr3_nt: TGCGCCAGCAGCCAAGAAGGGACTAGCGGGGGGCTTGTCCAAGAGACCCAGTACTTC; cdr3_aa: CASSQEGTSGGLVQETQYF
j_call: TRBJ1-2; d_call: NA; v_call: TRBV5-6; cdr3_nt: TGTGCCAGCAGCCCCCGATCAGCTAACTATGGCTACACCTTC; cdr3_aa: CASSPRSANYGYTF
j_call: TRBJ2-5; d_call: NA; v_call: TRBV28; cdr3_nt: TGTGCCAGCAGTCCCTGGACTTTGGAAGAGACCCAGTACTTC; cdr3_aa: CASSPWTLEETQYF
j_call: TRBJ2-2; d_call: NA; v_call: TRBV25-1; cdr3_nt: TGTGCCAGCAGTCCAACCAGGGGTTTAACAAGCGCCGGGGAGCTGTTTTTT; cdr3_aa: CASSPTRGLTSAGELFF
j_call: TRBJ1-2; d_call: NA; v_call: TRBV6-6; cdr3_nt: TGTGCCAGCAGGGGGGGGGTAAGCTATGGCTACACCTTC; cdr3_aa: CASRGGVSYGYTF